This passage covers 27 T cell receptor beta chains from one sample sequenced in a study of shared T cell receptors in the human thymus. Here immunoSEQ multiplex PCR was the method, and the copy in TCRdb shows in-frame clones only, minus some. The sample carries just under 550,000 clones, around 82% recorded once. The same data also went into a second study, on human thymus T cells.

The sequencing sample was made of thymocytes. The origin of the receptors is a boy under three years old with a congenital heart defect.

The gene calls are TRBV9 and TRBJ2-3; TRBD2 aligns across 9 bases. Germline lookup yields CDR1 SGDLS and CDR2 YYNGEE. V was clipped by 0 bases and J by 5 bases; unmatched bases: 10. The CDR3 covers 17 residues. In DNA, the CDR3 is TGTGCCAGCAGCGTAGAGGCTAGCGGGAAGCGAAGAGATACGCAGTATTTT. It translates to CASSVEASGKRRDTQYF.

The chain recombines TRBV10-3 with TRBJ2-3; 9 nucleotides line up with TRBD1. The junction had 8 bases not matched to a gene; V was cut back by 10 bases and J by 3 bases. From germline, CDR1 is ENHRY and CDR2 SYGVKD. The CDR3 loop spans 14 amino acids. Written as DNA, the CDR3 is TGTGCCACCAGGGGGGACAGGGTGACAGATACGCAGTATTTT. This translates into CATRGDRVTDTQYF.

This chain connects TRBV5-6 to TRBJ2-2, with D possibly matching TRBD2 (6 bases). The CDR3 totals 15 residues. The V end was cut by 0 bases, the J end by 6 bases, with 12 bases between. Germline V gene lookup returns CDR1 SGHDT and CDR2 YYEEEE. The CDR3 region is CASSLEMGLPGELFF. Here the CDR3 DNA reads TGTGCCAGCAGCTTGGAGATGGGACTCCCCGGGGAGCTGTTTTTT.

The rearrangement joins TRBV5-4 to TRBJ2-1; weak D call: TRBD2 (6 bases). V gave up 4 bases and J gave up 2 bases, with 13 bases separating them. The CDR3 extends over 15 amino acids. Germline V gene lookup returns CDR1 SGHNT and CDR2 YYREEE (reference sequence). The DNA of the CDR3 is TGTGCCAGCAGCGTTGGGGAGGCAACCTACAATGAGCAGTTCTTC. Amino acid sequence: CASSVGEATYNEQFF.

This sequence joins TRBV6-5 and TRBJ2-1; D not resolved. This CDR3 has 16 amino acids. CDR1 MNHEY and CDR2 SVGAGI come from the germline V gene. Trimming left V 0 bases short and J 5 bases short, with 14 bases between. For the CDR3, the DNA is TGTGCCAGCAGTTACTCGAGATCTCTTTCGGACAATGAGCAGTTCTTC. It specifies CASSYSRSLSDNEQFF.

In its sample, this clone was seen once. The rearrangement uses TRBV11-2 and TRBJ2-6; no firm D call. V lost 5 bases, J lost 0 bases, and 8 bases lay in between. Germline values: CDR1 SGHAT, CDR2 FQNNGV. The CDR3 covers 15 residues. CDR3 region: CASSSISSGANVLTF. The CDR3 DNA is TGTGCCAGCAGCAGCATTAGCTCTGGGGCCAACGTCCTGACTTTC.

V is TRBV10-3 and J is TRBJ1-5; weak D call: TRBD1 (5 bases). Germline V gene lookup returns CDR1 ENHRY and CDR2 SYGVKD. The CDR3 extends over 13 amino acids. Trimming left V 4 bases short and J 4 bases short, with 8 bases between. Here the CDR3 reads CAISAGTNQPQHF. In DNA, the CDR3 is TGTGCCATCAGTGCGGGGACTAATCAGCCCCAGCATTTT.

The chain carries TRBV7-2 and TRBJ2-7, with TRBD1 matching 7 bases. The CDR3 extends over 14 amino acids. Trimming at V came to 0 bases and at J to 3 bases, leaving 2 bases not matched to a gene. Germline loops: CDR1 SGHTA, CDR2 FQGNSA. As DNA, the CDR3 is TGTGCCAGCAGCTTAGCGACAGGGTTCTACGAGCAGTACTTC. Translation gives CASSLATGFYEQYF.

This chain joins TRBV15 and TRBJ1-6; no firm D call. CDR1 and CDR2 from the germline V gene are LNHNV and YYDKDF (reference sequence). This CDR3 is built from 12 residues. The ends were cut back, 1 base at V and 11 bases at J, with 6 bases in the middle. CDR3 protein: CATSRGRTPLHF. CDR3 DNA: TGTGCCACCAGCAGAGGCAGGACACCCCTCCACTTT.

This sequence joins TRBV19 and TRBJ1-3, with D tentatively TRBD1 (6 bases). V lost 4 bases, J lost 0 bases, and 16 bases lay in between. The CDR3 is 17 amino acids. In germline, CDR1 is LNHDA, CDR2 SQIVND (reference sequence). CDR3: CASSKMDSQPSGNTIYF. In DNA form, the CDR3 reads TGTGCCAGTAGTAAAATGGACAGCCAACCCTCTGGAAACACCATATATTTT.

This clone was seen a handful of times. The chain recombines TRBV10-3 with TRBJ1-1; the D gene is possibly TRBD1 (5 bases). CDR1 and CDR2 from the germline V gene are ENHRY and SYGVKD. V lost 3 bases and J lost 5, with 13 bases in between. CDR3 size: 14 residues. CDR3 in amino acids: CAISDGAGGTEAFF. CDR3 DNA sequence: TGTGCCATCAGTGACGGAGCGGGGGGAACTGAAGCTTTCTTT.

The chain joins TRBV5-1 to TRBJ2-5, with unresolved D. V dropped 1 base and J dropped 1 base, with 8 bases sitting between them. The CDR3 totals 14 residues. CDR1 and CDR2 (germline): SGHRS, YFSETQ. DNA of the CDR3: TGCGCCAGCAGCTTGAGCACTACCCAAGAGACCCAGTACTTC. Translation gives CASSLSTTQETQYF.

This chain uses TRBV7-9 with TRBJ2-3; D is possibly TRBD1 (6 bases). Germline loops: CDR1 SEHNR, CDR2 FQNEAQ (reference sequence). This CDR3 is built from 16 residues. Between the trimmed V and J ends, which lost 1 base and 1 base, there was a span of 12 bases. The CDR3 DNA reads as TGTGCCAGCAGCTTAGAGACAGGTGAAGGCACAGATACGCAGTATTTT. The encoded protein is CASSLETGEGTDTQYF.

A few counts support this clone. The chain couples TRBV29-1 to TRBJ2-2; D not certain. The V end lost 4 bases, the J end lost 1 base, and 4 bases lay between the germline ends. The CDR3 length is 12 residues. Germline values: CDR1 SQVTM, CDR2 ANQGSEA. CDR3 protein: CSVARNTGELFF. In DNA, the CDR3 is TGCAGCGTTGCCAGGAACACCGGGGAGCTGTTTTTT.

V gene TRBV5-1 combines with J gene TRBJ2-5, with TRBD2 identical over 7 bases. The CDR3 totals 13 residues. V gave up 3 bases and J gave up 5 bases; unmatched junction bases: 4. Germline V gene lookup returns CDR1 SGHRS and CDR2 YFSETQ. The CDR3 reads CASSSGGGETQYF. DNA of the CDR3: TGCGCCAGCAGCTCGGGAGGCGGGGAGACCCAGTACTTC.

The chain recombines TRBV2 with TRBJ2-2, with 7 bases matching TRBD2. The CDR3 totals 17 residues. The V gene end was trimmed by 1 base and the J gene end by 0 bases; junction bases not matched to a gene: 5. Per germline, CDR1 SNHLY and CDR2 FYNNEI. In DNA form, the CDR3 reads TGTGCCAGCAGTGAAGGAGGGGCGGGAGCGAACACCGGGGAGCTGTTTTTT. Translation: CASSEGGAGANTGELFF.

The genes are TRBV19 and TRBJ1-3, with a tentative D call TRBD1 (5 bases). The germline CDR1 and CDR2 sequences are LNHDA and SQIVND (reference sequence). The CDR3 runs to 14 residues. V was trimmed by 4 bases and J by 1 base, leaving 8 bases between them. The DNA for the CDR3 is TGTGCCAGTAGTAAGACAGCTTCTGGAAACACCATATATTTT. It specifies CASSKTASGNTIYF.

This rearrangement joins TRBV9 to TRBJ2-7; 8 bases match TRBD1. Germline V gene lookup returns CDR1 SGDLS and CDR2 YYNGEE. This CDR3 is 16 amino acids long. Trimming took 4 bases from V and 2 from J; bases not matched to a gene: 11. The CDR3 loop reads CASSRWEDRAPYEQYF. Written as DNA, the CDR3 is TGTGCCAGCAGCAGGTGGGAGGACAGGGCCCCCTACGAGCAGTACTTC.

This chain links TRBV11-1 with TRBJ2-5, with 8 bases that match TRBD2. Germline CDR1 SGHAT, CDR2 FQDESV (reference sequence). The CDR3 loop spans 15 amino acids. V lost 5 bases, J lost 5 bases, and 10 bases stayed unmatched. The CDR3 here is CASSPSGSASETQYF. CDR3 DNA sequence: TGTGCCAGCAGCCCGAGCGGGAGTGCTTCTGAGACCCAGTACTTC.

The chain joins TRBV4-3 to TRBJ2-7, with D perhaps matching TRBD2 (5 bases). V was trimmed by 0 bases and J by 0 bases, leaving 9 bases between them. The CDR3 runs 15 residues. The germline gives CDR1 LGHNA, CDR2 YSLEER. The CDR3 sequence is CASSQDAGPSYEQYF. CDR3 coding DNA: TGCGCCAGCAGCCAAGATGCGGGCCCCTCCTACGAGCAGTACTTC.

V usage is TRBV7-9 and J usage is TRBJ2-2; D uncertain. The V gene's germline CDR1 is SEHNR and CDR2 FQNEAQ (reference sequence). The CDR3 is made up of 14 amino acids. The V gene lost 3 bases and the J gene lost 4 bases, with 9 bases spanning the gap. In nucleotides, the CDR3 is TGTGCCAGCAGCTTGGAGCGTAGCACCGGGGAGCTGTTTTTT. Its translation is CASSLERSTGELFF.

CDR3 in DNA: TGTGCCAGCAGCTCCTCCATTACTAGCGGGAGCTCCTACAATGAGCAGTTCTTC. Translating it yields CASSSSITSGSSYNEQFF. J is TRBJ2-1 and V is TRBV7-2, with TRBD2 identical over 11 bases. Germline V gives CDR1 SGHTA, CDR2 FQGNSA. The V and J ends lost 4 bases and 0 bases, in that order; junction bases with no gene match: 8. The CDR3 has 18 residues.

CDR3 bases: TGCGCCAGCAGCTCAAAACCGGGACAGGGACCAACTAATGAAAAACTGTTTTTT. It specifies CASSSKPGQGPTNEKLFF. The chain links TRBV5-1 to TRBJ1-4, with 9 bases that match TRBD1. This CDR3 has 18 residues. Germline CDR1 SGHRS, CDR2 YFSETQ. The trim removed 3 bases at V and 0 bases at J, leaving 9 bases unmatched.

This chain connects TRBV11-2 to TRBJ2-5; D is perhaps TRBD1 (6 bases). V dropped 3 bases and J dropped 5 bases, with 16 bases sitting between them. CDR1 is SGHAT and CDR2 is FQNNGV in the germline V gene. The CDR3 loop spans 15 amino acids. The CDR3, as DNA: TGTGCCAGCAGCTTCCGACGGACAGTGGGGGAGACCCAGTACTTC. This codes for CASSFRRTVGETQYF.

This rearrangement joins TRBV30 to TRBJ2-7, with TRBD2 identical over 9 bases. Germline values: CDR1 GTSNPN, CDR2 SVGIG (reference sequence). Losses at the gene ends were 4 bases for V and 12 bases for J; bases not matched to a gene: 10. The CDR3 runs 12 residues. This chain's CDR3 is CAWTASSGSRYF. CDR3 bases: TGTGCCTGGACAGCGAGTAGCGGGAGTCGGTACTTC.

This chain uses TRBV27 with TRBJ2-7, with a weak D call TRBD2 (5 bases). Trimming left V 6 bases short and J 3 bases short, with 12 bases between. Germline assignment: CDR1 MNHEY and CDR2 SMNVEV (reference sequence). This CDR3 is 13 amino acids long. This chain's CDR3 is CASRDSELYEQYF. CDR3 DNA sequence: TGTGCCAGCAGGGACTCCGAACTCTACGAGCAGTACTTC.

Remarks on this clone: Other DNA sequences in this sample translate to the same CDR3. The J gene is TRBJ2-7, the V gene TRBV5-1, with D possibly TRBD2 on 5 matching bases. Looked up from germline, CDR1 is SGHRS and CDR2 is YFSETQ. V was trimmed by 0 bases and J by 2 bases, leaving 12 bases between them. This CDR3 has 15 residues. The CDR3 coding sequence is TGCGCCAGCAGCTTGGGAGGGCGGGCCACCTACGAGCAGTACTTC. This codes for CASSLGGRATYEQYF.